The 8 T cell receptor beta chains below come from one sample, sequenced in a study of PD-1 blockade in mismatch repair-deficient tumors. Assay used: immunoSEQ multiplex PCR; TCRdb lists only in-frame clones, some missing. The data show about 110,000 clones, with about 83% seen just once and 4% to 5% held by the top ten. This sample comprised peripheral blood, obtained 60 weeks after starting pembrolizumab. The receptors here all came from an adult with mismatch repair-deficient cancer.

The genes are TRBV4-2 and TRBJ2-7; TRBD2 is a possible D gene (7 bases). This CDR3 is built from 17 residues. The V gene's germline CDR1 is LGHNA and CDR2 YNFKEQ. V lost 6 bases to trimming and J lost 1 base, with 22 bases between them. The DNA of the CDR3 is TGTGCCAGCAGTATAGGGGGGCTAGCGGATCTATCCTACGAGCAGTACTTC. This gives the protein CASSIGGLADLSYEQYF.

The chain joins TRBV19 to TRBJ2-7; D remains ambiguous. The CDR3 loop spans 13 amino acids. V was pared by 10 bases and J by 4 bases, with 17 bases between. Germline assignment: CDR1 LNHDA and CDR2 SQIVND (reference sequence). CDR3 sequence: CATARAVGYEQYF. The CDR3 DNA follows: TGTGCCACCGCCCGGGCAGTCGGGTACGAGCAGTACTTC.

CDR3 in DNA: TGTGCCAGCAGACGCAACGGGGTTTCTAATGAAAAACTGTTTTTT. Residues: CASRRNGVSNEKLFF. The rearrangement links TRBV7-9 to TRBJ1-4; unclear D gene. V shed 6 bases and J shed 3 bases, with 14 bases lying between them. Germline-derived CDR1 and CDR2 are SEHNR and FQNEAQ (reference sequence). The CDR3 extends over 15 amino acids.

The DNA for the CDR3 is TGTGCCAGCAGCCCAATGGTAACTAATAAGAGGGAGGAGTACCAAGAGACCCAGTACTTC. Its protein product is CASSPMVTNKREEYQETQYF. The chain recombines TRBV9 with TRBJ2-5, with D possibly TRBD2 on 6 matching bases. This CDR3 has 20 amino acids. Trimming took 4 bases from V and 0 from J, leaving 28 bases between them. From germline, CDR1 is SGDLS and CDR2 YYNGEE.

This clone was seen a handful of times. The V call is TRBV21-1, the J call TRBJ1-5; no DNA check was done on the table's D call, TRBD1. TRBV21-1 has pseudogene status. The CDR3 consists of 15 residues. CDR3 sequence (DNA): TGTGCCAGCAGCAATGCAAGGGGTAGCAATCAGCCCCAGCATTTT. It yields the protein CASSNARGSNQPQHF.

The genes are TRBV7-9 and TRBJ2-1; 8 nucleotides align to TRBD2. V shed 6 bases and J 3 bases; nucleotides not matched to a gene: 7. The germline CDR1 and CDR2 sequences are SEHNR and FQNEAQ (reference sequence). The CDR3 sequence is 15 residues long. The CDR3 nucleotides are TGTGCCAGCAGTTTTAGCGGGAATCACTACAATGAGCAGTTCTTC. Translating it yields CASSFSGNHYNEQFF.

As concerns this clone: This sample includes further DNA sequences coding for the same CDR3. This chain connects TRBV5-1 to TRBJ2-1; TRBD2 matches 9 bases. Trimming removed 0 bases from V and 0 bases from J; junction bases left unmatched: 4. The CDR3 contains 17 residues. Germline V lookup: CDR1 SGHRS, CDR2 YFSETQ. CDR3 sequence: CASSLATSGSSYNEQFF. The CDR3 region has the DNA TGCGCCAGCAGCTTGGCGACTAGCGGTAGCTCCTACAATGAGCAGTTCTTC.

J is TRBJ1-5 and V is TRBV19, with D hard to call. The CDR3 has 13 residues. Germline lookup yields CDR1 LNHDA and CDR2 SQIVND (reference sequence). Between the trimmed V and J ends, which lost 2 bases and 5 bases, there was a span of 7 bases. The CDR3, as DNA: TGTGCCAGTAGTATATCGGTCGATCAGCCCCAGCATTTT. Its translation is CASSISVDQPQHF.